Detailed here is one T cell receptor beta chain. The antigen is not known. This entry comes from a study of neoadjuvant anti-PD-1 for oral cavity cancer. As for the study in general: Patients mostly received three to four biweekly nivolumab doses at 3 mg/kg before surgery. Regarding the study as a whole: After neoadjuvant nivolumab, PBMC T cell clonality was significantly higher in non-responders than responders.

Time point in this sample: after neoadjuvant nivolumab, at surgical resection. Blood cells were analyzed directly, without culture or expansion. V dropped 5 bases and J dropped 2 bases, with 10 bases sitting between them. CDR1 SGHNT and CDR2 YYREEE come from the germline V gene (reference sequence). The CDR3 runs 14 residues. PBMC libraries mostly used about 490 ng of input genomic DNA, with six replicates per sample. Clones were read by immunoSEQ multiplex PCR, and TCRdb kept only the in-frame ones, dropping some. The sample holds more than 9,500 clones, 71% seen once. V gene TRBV5-4 combines with J gene TRBJ2-2; D ambiguous. The TCR sequence derives from a person aged 35 to 85 with oral cavity squamous cell carcinoma. This sample comprised PBMCs, obtained after nivolumab (anti-PD-1) treatment. Here the CDR3 DNA reads TGTGCCAGCAGACTCGACAAAAACACCGGGGAGCTGTTTTTT. Translating it yields CASRLDKNTGELFF.